This T cell receptor (beta chain) was sequenced for a study of control samples from healthy donors and cancer patients. V was shortened by 2 bases and J by 3 bases, with 14 bases between the two germline ends. The germline V gene encodes CDR1 PRHDT and CDR2 FYEKMQ (reference sequence). The length of the CDR3 is 15 residues. Assay used: immunoSEQ multiplex PCR; TCRdb lists only in-frame clones, some missing. The top ten hold 1.5% to 2% of the sample, which has about 190,000 clones, about 89% seen once. This clone is a singleton in its sample. The chain recombines TRBV13 with TRBJ2-7; tentative D call: TRBD1 (6 bases). The clonotype comes from a man aged 30 to 39 in good health. The specimen sequenced was blood. The CDR3 spells CASSLPGTRNYEQYF. The DNA for the CDR3 is TGTGCCAGCAGCTTACCCGGGACACGAAACTACGAGCAGTACTTC.